Following are 20 T cell receptor beta chains from one sample sequenced in a study of cytomegalovirus exposure and HLA in healthy donors. The PCR made use of 60 Vbeta and 13 Jbeta primers. Using immunoSEQ multiplex PCR, the repertoire was profiled, and TCRdb retains in-frame clones only, with some absent. The profile covers under 200,000 clones, with roughly 70% appearing a single time and 1.8% taken by the ten largest. Sequences were obtained from PBMCs. Source of these receptors: a young woman in good health and CMV-seronegative.

This sequence joins TRBV19 and TRBJ2-2; 9 nucleotides match TRBD2. The CDR3 is 16 residues long. Germline loops: CDR1 LNHDA, CDR2 SQIVND (reference sequence). V lost 7 bases, J lost 1 base, and 7 bases stayed unmatched. Here the CDR3 DNA reads TGTGCCAGTACCAAGACTAGCGGAGAGAACACCGGGGAGCTGTTTTTT. This gives the protein CASTKTSGENTGELFF.

This chain joins TRBV4-1 and TRBJ2-5; D remains ambiguous. The germline V gene has CDR1 MGHRA and CDR2 YSYEKL. The V end lost 0 bases, the J end lost 0 bases, and 11 bases lay between the germline ends. The CDR3 covers 16 residues. This CDR3 reads CASSQDRLQYQETQYF. In nucleotides, the CDR3 is TGCGCCAGCAGCCAAGATCGCTTACAGTACCAAGAGACCCAGTACTTC.

The chain is built from TRBV14 and TRBJ2-1, with a weak D call TRBD2 (6 bases). Germline CDR1 is SGHDN and CDR2 is FVKESK. V lost 1 base and J lost 3, with 13 bases in between. This CDR3 spans 16 amino acids. CDR3 amino acids: CASSQVGTSFYNEQFF. For the CDR3, the DNA is TGTGCCAGCAGCCAAGTGGGTACTAGCTTCTACAATGAGCAGTTCTTC.

The rearrangement uses TRBV27 and TRBJ1-6, with 9 positions matching TRBD1. The CDR3 has 15 residues. The V gene's germline CDR1 is MNHEY and CDR2 SMNVEV (reference sequence). With 3 bases clipped from V and 9 bases from J, the junction kept 6 bases outside the gene matches. As DNA, the CDR3 is TGTGCCAGCAGTTTGGGACAGGGTTTCGGTTCACCCCTCCACTTT. Translating gives CASSLGQGFGSPLHF.

This clone was seen just once. The CDR3 coding sequence is TGTGCCAGCAGCTCCTTGGCGGACAGGAGACACCCCTACGCTTTCTTT. The encoded protein is CASSSLADRRHPYAFF. The rearrangement joins TRBV5-4 to TRBJ1-1, with 7 bases identical to TRBD1. V shed 3 bases, J shed 11 bases, and the junction held 19 bases outside the gene matches. The CDR3 spans 16 residues. Germline CDR1 reads SGHNT; CDR2 reads YYREEE (reference sequence). The full variable domain, rest sourced from reference TRBV5-4 and TRBJ1-1, is ETGVTQSPTHLIKTRGQQVTLRCSSQSGHNTVSWYQQALGQGPQFIFQYYREEENGRGNFPPRFSGLQFPNYSSELNVNALELDDSALYLCASSSLADRRHPYAFFGQGTRLTVV.

About this clone itself: Germline and junction disagree at one end, which may indicate a read error. This CDR3 reads CSSSPGTAKAFF. The CDR3 nucleotides read TGTTCCAGCAGCCCAGGGACAGCCAAAGCTTTCTTT. This chain links TRBV7-9 with TRBJ1-1, with 7 bases that match TRBD1. The V gene's germline CDR1 is SEHNR and CDR2 FQNEAQ (reference sequence). The CDR3 extends over 12 amino acids. The entire variable domain, with the rest obtained from reference TRBV7-9 and TRBJ1-1, is as follows: DTGVSQNPRHKITKRGQNVTFRCDPISEHNRLYWYRQTLGQGPEFLTYFQNEAQLEKSRLLSDRFSAERPKGSFSTLEIQRTEQGDSAMYLCSSSPGTAKAFFGQGTRLTVV.

The chain combines TRBV5-4 with TRBJ2-1; the D gene is possibly TRBD2 (5 bases). Trimming took off 3 bases at V and 7 bases at J, with 17 bases between the two ends. The CDR3 spans 15 residues. Germline V gene lookup returns CDR1 SGHNT and CDR2 YYREEE (reference sequence). The CDR3 loop reads CASSSGGRGVNEQFF. The CDR3 nucleotides are TGTGCCAGCAGCTCTGGAGGTCGCGGTGTTAATGAGCAGTTCTTC.

The chain carries TRBV5-6 and TRBJ2-3; TRBD2 agrees at 13 bases. CDR3 length equals 15 residues. The trim removed 1 base at V and 6 bases at J, leaving 2 bases unmatched. Germline V gene data show CDR1 as SGHDT and CDR2 as YYEEEE. Here the CDR3 reads CASSLRLAGGDTQYF. In nucleotides, the CDR3 is TGTGCCAGCAGCTTGCGACTAGCGGGAGGTGATACGCAGTATTTT.

The chain couples TRBV27 to TRBJ2-1; 13 nucleotides line up with TRBD2. Germline loops: CDR1 MNHEY, CDR2 SMNVEV (reference sequence). The CDR3 loop spans 16 amino acids. The V segment lost 5 bases and the J segment 9 bases; nucleotides outside the gene matches: 10. The CDR3, as DNA: TGTGCCAGCAGTCGGACTAGCGGGAGATCTCCCCCTGAGCAGTTCTTC. It is translated as CASSRTSGRSPPEQFF.

The chain joins TRBV27 to TRBJ2-1, with 10 bases identical to TRBD2. V shed 10 bases and J 7 bases; nucleotides not matched to a gene: 10. The CDR3 spans 14 residues. The germline CDR1 and CDR2 sequences are MNHEY and SMNVEV (reference sequence). CDR3 sequence: CATRPGLASNEQFF. The CDR3 nucleotides are TGTGCCACCCGACCGGGACTAGCGAGTAATGAGCAGTTCTTC.

V is TRBV6-6 and J is TRBJ2-7; 9 bases are a match to TRBD2. CDR1 MNHNY and CDR2 SVGAGI come from the germline V gene (reference sequence). The J segment lost 3 bases and the V segment lost 5 bases, leaving 8 bases of the junction unmatched. The CDR3 totals 15 residues. CDR3 loop: CASSPGTSFRYEQYF. The CDR3 DNA follows: TGTGCCAGCAGTCCAGGGACTAGCTTTCGCTACGAGCAGTACTTC.

The chain employs TRBV27 and TRBJ2-7, with TRBD2 identical over 7 bases. The CDR3 covers 15 residues. The junction had 9 bases not matched to a gene; V was cut back by 5 bases and J by 2 bases. Per germline, CDR1 MNHEY and CDR2 SMNVEV (reference sequence). CDR3 DNA: TGTGCCAGCAGTCTGCGGGGAGGGCAGACCTACGAGCAGTACTTC. Encoded protein: CASSLRGGQTYEQYF.

The chain combines TRBV6-6 with TRBJ2-7; D uncertain. The CDR3 runs to 11 residues. Germline V gives CDR1 MNHNY, CDR2 SVGAGI (reference sequence). Trimming took 9 bases from V and 1 from J, leaving 7 bases between them. In DNA, the CDR3 is TGTGCCAGTACAGATTCCTACGAGCAGTACTTC. Translation: CASTDSYEQYF.

V usage is TRBV2 and J usage is TRBJ1-2; a possible D gene is TRBD1 (5 bases). Germline assignment: CDR1 SNHLY and CDR2 FYNNEI. This CDR3 spans 12 amino acids. V dropped 9 bases and J dropped 6 bases, with 14 bases sitting between them. The CDR3 is CARTAGSHGYTF. The CDR3 region has the DNA TGTGCCAGGACAGCGGGGAGTCATGGCTACACCTTC.

This clone was seen once. J is TRBJ1-1 and V is TRBV18; the D gene is possibly TRBD1 (5 bases). V was cut by 6 bases and J by 5 bases, with 13 bases left in between. The germline CDR1 and CDR2 sequences are KGHSH and LQKENI. The CDR3 length is 13 residues. The CDR3 DNA is TGTGCCAGCTCGATGACAGCATCAACTGAAGCTTTCTTT. Protein sequence: CASSMTASTEAFF. Supplemented by reference TRBV18 and TRBJ1-1, the full variable domain reads NAGVMQNPRHLVRRRGQEARLRCSPMKGHSHVYWYRQLPEEGLKFMVYLQKENIIDESGMPKERFSAEFPKEGPSILRIQQVVRGDSAAYFCASSMTASTEAFFGQGTRLTVV.

The count of this clone is one. This rearrangement joins TRBV7-3 to TRBJ2-1; 7 positions match TRBD2. Unmatched junction bases numbered 5, after V lost 4 bases and J lost 2 bases. The germline gives CDR1 SGHTA, CDR2 FQGTGA. The CDR3 spans 15 residues. The DNA for the CDR3 is TGTGCCAGCAGCTCCTTAGCGGGTCCCTACAATGAGCAGTTCTTC. Translating gives CASSSLAGPYNEQFF.

This clone was seen more than once but under ten times. The chain is built from TRBV19 and TRBJ1-1; the D is unclear. CDR1 is LNHDA, CDR2 SQIVND, per germline (reference sequence). Trimming shortened V by 7 bases and J by 0 bases, and 12 bases separated the two germline ends. This CDR3 spans 14 amino acids. CDR3 nucleotides: TGTGCCAGTACCACGACTAAAATGAACACTGAAGCTTTCTTT. As protein: CASTTTKMNTEAFF.

The rearrangement uses TRBV6-1 and TRBJ2-5; 9 bases are a match to TRBD1. CDR1 is MNHNS, CDR2 SASEGT, per germline. This CDR3 has 15 amino acids. Trimming took 7 bases from V and 5 from J; bases not matched to a gene: 11. CDR3 bases: TGTGCCAGCACCCAAGGACAGGGGATGTGGGAGACCCAGTACTTC. It translates to CASTQGQGMWETQYF.

The chain combines TRBV9 with TRBJ2-5, with 9 bases identical to TRBD1. Losses at the gene ends were 6 bases for V and 4 bases for J; bases not matched to a gene: 10. This CDR3 comprises 15 residues. CDR1 is SGDLS and CDR2 is YYNGEE in the germline V gene. DNA of the CDR3: TGTGCCAGCACCCGCCAACAGGGGGCGGGAGAGACCCAGTACTTC. Its protein product is CASTRQQGAGETQYF.

The chain is built from TRBV5-6 and TRBJ1-2; D perhaps matches TRBD1 (6 bases). The germline V gene has CDR1 SGHDT and CDR2 YYEEEE. The ends were cut back, 1 base at V and 0 bases at J, with 16 bases in the middle. This CDR3 has 17 residues. CDR3 protein: CASSLPQGQRANYGYTF. CDR3 DNA: TGTGCCAGCAGCTTGCCACAGGGACAAAGAGCTAACTATGGCTACACCTTC.